The 17 T cell receptor beta chains reported below all come from one sample, sequenced in a study of human thymus T cells. The data were produced by immunoSEQ multiplex PCR, yet TCRdb's version contains in-frame clones alone and is incomplete. The data contain around 130,000 clones, 90% to 95% of them singletons. The thymus tissue came from resections taken during corrective heart surgery. Sample: thymus tissue. The receptor source for this set is a boy under two years old with a congenital heart defect but otherwise immunologically healthy.

The V and J genes are TRBV5-1 and TRBJ2-3, with D possibly matching TRBD1 (6 bases). Between the trimmed V and J ends, which lost 4 bases and 6 bases, there was a span of 15 bases. The CDR3 loop spans 14 amino acids. Germline V gene lookup returns CDR1 SGHRS and CDR2 YFSETQ. CDR3 nucleotides: TGCGCCAGCAGCCCCCGGGCTAGGGGGGATACGCAGTATTTT. Its translation: CASSPRARGDTQYF.

The rearrangement links TRBV4-1 to TRBJ2-7; D is undetermined. Per germline, CDR1 MGHRA and CDR2 YSYEKL. This CDR3 is 15 amino acids long. Trimming cost V 0 bases and J 6 bases, with 15 bases left between them. The CDR3 nucleotides read TGCGCCAGCAGCCAAGATCCAAATCCCTCGGGCGAGCAGTACTTC. It is translated as CASSQDPNPSGEQYF.

The chain couples TRBV6-1 to TRBJ2-7; no clear D gene. The CDR3 has 11 amino acids. Per the germline V gene, CDR1 is MNHNS and CDR2 is SASEGT. V dropped 7 bases and J dropped 5 bases, with 9 bases sitting between them. The DNA of the CDR3 is TGTGCCAGCAAATGGAGACACGAGCAGTACTTC. It yields the protein CASKWRHEQYF.

CDR3 sequence reads: CASSSYRDRGLNGYTF. The CDR3 bases are TGTGCCAGCAGCTCATACCGGGACAGGGGGCTTAATGGCTACACCTTC. The chain links TRBV5-8 to TRBJ1-2; the match to TRBD1 covers 12 bases. The CDR3 spans 16 residues. The germline gives CDR1 SGHTS, CDR2 YDEGEE. The ends lost 3 bases at V and 6 bases at J; junction bases unmatched: 9.

The rearrangement joins TRBV5-1 to TRBJ1-1; D ambiguous. The length of the CDR3 is 15 residues. V was cut by 0 bases and J by 1 base, with 10 bases left in between. Germline CDR1 and CDR2: SGHRS and YFSETQ. The CDR3 spells CASSLAGWGNTEAFF. The CDR3, as DNA: TGCGCCAGCAGCTTGGCCGGGTGGGGGAACACTGAAGCTTTCTTT.

CDR3 DNA sequence: TGTGCCAGCAGTTTTGGGGGGGCCCCCTACGAGCAGTACTTC. Its protein product is CASSFGGAPYEQYF. The chain combines TRBV27 with TRBJ2-7, with D possibly TRBD2 on 7 matching bases. Germline assignment: CDR1 MNHEY and CDR2 SMNVEV (reference sequence). Trimming stripped 3 bases from V and 2 bases from J, with 11 bases between. The CDR3 is 14 residues long.

The rearrangement joins TRBV20-1 to TRBJ2-7; D not resolved. CDR1 and CDR2 (germline): DFQATT, SNEGSKA (reference sequence). CDR3 length: 10 amino acids. Trimming left V 3 bases short and J 7 bases short, with 7 bases between. The DNA of the CDR3 is TGCAGTGCTAGCTTAGGGGAGCAGTACTTC. It translates to CSASLGEQYF.

The rearrangement joins TRBV27 to TRBJ2-5; D remains ambiguous. The CDR3 is made up of 13 amino acids. CDR1 is MNHEY, CDR2 SMNVEV, per germline (reference sequence). With 1 base removed from V and 1 base from J, the gap between germline ends came to 4 bases. The CDR3 is CASSLLPQETQYF. The CDR3 DNA sequence: TGTGCCAGCAGTTTATTACCCCAAGAGACCCAGTACTTC.

The chain has TRBV4-1 and TRBJ2-7; 7 nucleotides line up with TRBD2. With 1 base clipped from V and 5 bases from J, the junction kept 14 bases outside the gene matches. CDR3 size: 17 residues. In germline, CDR1 is MGHRA, CDR2 YSYEKL. In DNA form, the CDR3 reads TGCGCCAGCAGCCAAGGTGCCGGGGGGAGACCAGAAGACGAGCAGTACTTC. Its translation is CASSQGAGGRPEDEQYF.

The J gene is TRBJ1-2, the V gene TRBV6-4; D gene ambiguous. Deletions cut 2 bases from V and 0 bases from J, with 10 bases between. Looked up from germline, CDR1 is MRHNA and CDR2 is SNTAGT. This CDR3 is 15 amino acids long. Here the CDR3 reads CASSDGVGTNYGYTF. The CDR3 DNA reads as TGTGCCAGCAGTGACGGGGTAGGGACTAACTATGGCTACACCTTC.

The rearrangement uses TRBV4-1 and TRBJ2-7; 7 bases line up with TRBD1. V lost 0 bases to trimming and J lost 3 bases; unmatched junction nucleotides: 5. The CDR3 loop spans 15 amino acids. Per the germline V gene, CDR1 is MGHRA and CDR2 is YSYEKL. The CDR3 reads CASSQDEGAFYEQYF. CDR3 bases: TGCGCCAGCAGCCAAGATGAGGGGGCGTTCTACGAGCAGTACTTC.

This clone has a single count. The CDR3 bases are TGTGCCAGTAGTATAACCCCTCCGGGGCGGACTGCTAACTATGGCTACACCTTC. This gives the protein CASSITPPGRTANYGYTF. V and J are TRBV19 and TRBJ1-2; a weak D match, TRBD1 (5 bases). Germline V lookup: CDR1 LNHDA, CDR2 SQIVND (reference sequence). V dropped 2 bases and J dropped 0 bases, with 19 bases sitting between them. The CDR3 loop spans 18 amino acids.

The rearrangement joins TRBV5-1 to TRBJ2-3, with TRBD2 matching over 8 bases. The V segment lost 4 bases and the J segment 0 bases; nucleotides outside the gene matches: 4. There are 15 residues in the CDR3. Germline lookup yields CDR1 SGHRS and CDR2 YFSETQ. The CDR3 DNA is TGCGCCAGCAGCCAGCGGGGGACTAGCACAGATACGCAGTATTTT. It is translated as CASSQRGTSTDTQYF.

The chain is built from TRBV6-1 and TRBJ2-7; 8 nucleotides line up with TRBD1. Germline CDR1 is MNHNS and CDR2 is SASEGT. After removal of 11 bases from V and 1 base from J, the junction contained 13 bases not matched to a gene. The CDR3 is 15 residues long. CDR3 protein: CASDRDRGVSYEQYF. CDR3 DNA: TGTGCCTCGGACAGGGATCGTGGGGTGTCCTACGAGCAGTACTTC.

The chain carries TRBV13 and TRBJ2-1; D gene unclear. V lost 5 bases and J 0 bases, leaving 17 bases between the germline ends. This CDR3 is built from 17 residues. Germline values: CDR1 PRHDT, CDR2 FYEKMQ (reference sequence). The CDR3 DNA is TGTGCCAGCAGCGATATTGGTGGTGCTAGCTCCTACAATGAGCAGTTCTTC. Translation gives CASSDIGGASSYNEQFF.

The V gene is TRBV7-9, the J gene TRBJ2-7; a possible D gene is TRBD1 (6 bases). Germline CDR1 SEHNR, CDR2 FQNEAQ (reference sequence). The CDR3 totals 14 residues. With 0 bases removed from V and 1 base from J, the gap between germline ends came to 7 bases. CDR3 sequence reads: CASSLAGGSYEQYF. CDR3 nucleotides: TGTGCCAGCAGCTTAGCAGGGGGATCCTACGAGCAGTACTTC. Filled out from reference TRBV7-9 and TRBJ2-7, the complete variable domain reads DTGVSQNPRHKITKRGQNVTFRCDPISEHNRLYWYRQTLGQGPEFLTYFQNEAQLEKSRLLSDRFSAERPKGSFSTLEIQRTEQGDSAMYLCASSLAGGSYEQYFGPGTRLTVT.

As DNA, the CDR3 is TGTGCCAGCAGCTTGGCACAGACAGGGATGGCCCCAGAAAACATTCAGTACTTC. Its protein product is CASSLAQTGMAPENIQYF. The rearrangement uses TRBV5-4 and TRBJ2-4; 7 bases agree with TRBD1. J gave up 5 bases and V 0 bases, and 14 bases lay outside the gene matches. Germline CDR1 and CDR2: SGHNT and YYREEE (reference sequence). This CDR3 comprises 18 residues. Variable domain in full (rest from reference TRBV5-4 and TRBJ2-4): ETGVTQSPTHLIKTRGQQVTLRCSSQSGHNTVSWYQQALGQGPQFIFQYYREEENGRGNFPPRFSGLQFPNYSSELNVNALELDDSALYLCASSLAQTGMAPENIQYFGAGTRLSVL.